The clone carrying this T cell receptor beta chain was counted only a few times. The antigen is undetermined. The V gene's germline CDR1 is KGHSH and CDR2 LQKENI. V lost 3 bases and J lost 4, with 9 bases in between. This CDR3 comprises 14 residues. This sample is part of a study of response to subunit inactivated influenza vaccine. General observations from the study: There was a suggestion from the authors that each seasonal influenza vaccination recruits few new T cells.

Each CDR3 protein is one row after TCRdb ran MiXCR on the RT-PCR reads. This sample has hundreds of thousands of distinct CDR3 sequences, with 14% found just once. This clonotype originated in a man between 45 and 60 years old who received an inactivated influenza vaccine. Here the sequenced sample was PBMCs from blood, taken about 14 days before vaccination. This chain joins TRBV18 and TRBJ2-2, with D hard to call. CDR3 sequence (DNA): TGTGCCAGCTCACCGTCTGAGACCACCGGGGAGCTGTTTTTT. Translating it yields CASSPSETTGELFF.